The next 16 T cell receptor beta chains were all read from a single sample in a study of T cell responses to AZD1222 COVID-19 vaccine (dated by TCRdb to about 2021). The receptor library was made with the immunoSEQ multiplex PCR assay. TCRdb holds this immuneACCESS table with in-frame rearrangements only. Some clones are missing; in checked studies, unresolved V genes explain under half, and the rest has no known cause. Here the sample has more than 150,000 clones; approximately 94% occur a single time. The ten top clones hold around 1.6% of the sample. Reading the label with the study, this specimen's time point is: about 28 days (+/-7) after the second vaccine dose. The sequenced sample was peripheral blood, obtained 28 days after the second AZD1222 dose. Receptor source: an adult who received the AZD1222 COVID-19 vaccine.

The rearrangement links TRBV28 to TRBJ1-5; D uncertain. Germline V lookup: CDR1 MDHEN, CDR2 SYDVKM. CDR3 length equals 15 residues. The V and J ends lost 5 bases and 2 bases respectively, with 13 bases between them. The CDR3 spells CASSPHGGGNQPQHF. The CDR3 coding sequence is TGTGCCAGCAGTCCCCATGGCGGCGGCAATCAGCCCCAGCATTTT.

The chain employs TRBV6-5 and TRBJ2-7; 10 bases match TRBD1. Germline lookup yields CDR1 MNHEY and CDR2 SVGAGI. The CDR3 runs to 15 residues. The V gene end was trimmed by 8 bases and the J gene end by 3 bases; junction bases not matched to a gene: 10. The CDR3 is CASLGGQGRFYEQYF. The CDR3 DNA is TGTGCCAGCCTTGGGGGACAGGGGCGATTCTACGAGCAGTACTTC.

The gene calls are TRBV6-5 and TRBJ2-2; perhaps TRBD2 as D (6 bases). The CDR3 consists of 12 residues. V lost 8 bases, J lost 4 bases, and 8 bases lay in between. CDR1 is MNHEY and CDR2 is SVGAGI in the germline V gene. The CDR3 bases are TGTGCCAGCTGGAGGGTCACCGGGGAGCTGTTTTTT. It codes for CASWRVTGELFF.

This clone was observed a few times. The chain recombines TRBV11-3 with TRBJ2-5; D uncertain. The CDR3 sequence is 11 residues long. Germline V gene sequence: CDR1 SGHNT, CDR2 YENEEA. Trimming took off 3 bases at V and 5 bases at J, with 4 bases between the two ends. The CDR3 here is CASSFSETQYF. The DNA of the CDR3 is TGTGCCAGCAGCTTCTCGGAGACCCAGTACTTC.

The J gene is TRBJ1-5, the V gene TRBV12-3 or TRBV12-4; D is possibly TRBD1 (5 bases). The CDR3 extends over 12 amino acids. V was trimmed by 8 bases and J by 6 bases, leaving 11 bases between them. CDR3 sequence (DNA): TGTGCCAGCCGGGCGGGGGGTCAGCCCCAGCATTTT. Translating gives CASRAGGQPQHF.

The CDR3 is CASSTDRASGNTIYF. The DNA of the CDR3 is TGCGCCAGCAGCACAGACAGGGCTAGCGGAAACACCATATATTTT. The gene calls are TRBV5-1 and TRBJ1-3; TRBD1 aligns across 7 bases. Trimming took 4 bases from V and 4 from J; bases not matched to a gene: 8. The CDR3 extends over 15 amino acids. Germline-derived CDR1 and CDR2 are SGHRS and YFSETQ.

The chain is built from TRBV6-5 and TRBJ1-2; D might be TRBD1 (6 bases). V shed 0 bases and J shed 4 bases, with 6 bases lying between them. CDR1 is MNHEY, CDR2 SVGAGI, per germline. The CDR3 totals 13 residues. CDR3 DNA sequence: TGTGCCAGCAGTTACTCGACAGGCTATGGCTACACCTTC. The encoded protein is CASSYSTGYGYTF.

This chain uses TRBV7-2 with TRBJ2-1; D uncertain. The germline V gene has CDR1 SGHTA and CDR2 FQGNSA. Between the trimmed V and J ends, which lost 2 bases and 10 bases, there was a span of 18 bases. The CDR3 sequence is 15 residues long. The CDR3 reads CASSLSFELSEEQFF. CDR3 in DNA: TGTGCCAGCAGCTTATCCTTTGAACTTTCCGAAGAGCAGTTCTTC.

The chain uses TRBV19 and TRBJ1-1; 8 nucleotides agree with TRBD1. There are 13 residues in the CDR3. Germline CDR1 is LNHDA and CDR2 is SQIVND (reference sequence). The ends lost 4 bases at V and 11 bases at J; junction bases unmatched: 9. CDR3 nucleotides: TGTGCCAGTAGTAACGGACAGGGCGTGTGGGCTTTCTTT. This encodes CASSNGQGVWAFF. Using reference TRBV19 and TRBJ1-1 for the parts outside the CDR3, the full variable domain is DGGITQSPKYLFRKEGQNVTLSCEQNLNHDAMYWYRQDPGQGLRLIYYSQIVNDFQKGDIAEGYSVSREKKESFPLTVTSAQKNPTAFYLCASSNGQGVWAFFGQGTRLTVV.

This rearrangement joins TRBV14 to TRBJ1-3; maybe TRBD1 (5 bases). Deletions cut 0 bases from V and 2 bases from J, with 14 bases between. Per the germline V gene, CDR1 is SGHDN and CDR2 is FVKESK. CDR3 length: 17 residues. The CDR3 region has the DNA TGTGCCAGCAGCCAAGACTGGGGCGAAATACCTGGAAACACCATATATTTT. Translation gives CASSQDWGEIPGNTIYF.

The chain links TRBV9 to TRBJ2-3, with 10 nucleotides matching TRBD2. Germline V gene data show CDR1 as SGDLS and CDR2 as YYNGEE. CDR3 length equals 15 residues. V lost 3 bases and J lost 1; bases outside the gene matches: 2. The CDR3 DNA sequence: TGTGCCAGCAGCGGTAGCGGGGGGCGCACAGATACGCAGTATTTT. Amino acid sequence: CASSGSGGRTDTQYF.

The DNA for the CDR3 is TGTGCTAGTGGTTTGGTACCCTCGGGGCGGGGGTCCTTATCCTACAATGAGCAGTTCTTC. It codes for CASGLVPSGRGSLSYNEQFF. The chain recombines TRBV12-5 with TRBJ2-1; 7 bases are shared with TRBD2. The CDR3 contains 20 residues. V lost 0 bases and J lost 1; bases outside the gene matches: 15. Germline V gene data show CDR1 as LGHNT and CDR2 as FRNRAP.

In this sample, this clone turned up once. This chain links TRBV27 with TRBJ2-7; the match to TRBD1 covers 8 bases. The trim removed 7 bases at V and 5 bases at J, leaving 10 bases unmatched. The CDR3 has 14 amino acids. Germline lookup yields CDR1 MNHEY and CDR2 SMNVEV (reference sequence). This CDR3 is CASTPQGAYHEQYF. DNA for the CDR3: TGTGCCAGCACCCCTCAGGGGGCGTACCACGAGCAGTACTTC.

This clone was seen just once. The rearrangement joins TRBV2 to TRBJ1-2; TRBD1 aligns across 8 bases. Germline CDR1 reads SNHLY; CDR2 reads FYNNEI. V was pared by 3 bases and J by 8 bases, with 11 bases of the junction left unmatched. CDR3 length: 15 residues. The CDR3 spells CASSEDGRGLGGYTF. The CDR3 DNA sequence: TGTGCCAGCAGTGAGGACGGCAGGGGGCTCGGCGGCTACACCTTC.

V is TRBV12-5 and J is TRBJ2-1; D is unresolved. This CDR3 spans 13 amino acids. V dropped 4 bases and J dropped 8 bases, with 12 bases sitting between them. CDR1 and CDR2 from the germline V gene are LGHNT and FRNRAP. In DNA form, the CDR3 reads TGTGCTAGTGGTTCTTGGGGTTTCGATGAGCAGTTCTTC. It codes for CASGSWGFDEQFF.

This sequence joins TRBV10-2 and TRBJ1-1, with 12 bases that match TRBD1. Per germline, CDR1 WSHSY and CDR2 SAAADI. The CDR3 length is 16 residues. V was pared by 0 bases and J by 5 bases, with 4 bases of the junction left unmatched. This CDR3 is CASSESGTGGRTEAFF. CDR3 nucleotides: TGCGCCAGCAGTGAGTCGGGGACAGGGGGCAGGACTGAAGCTTTCTTT.